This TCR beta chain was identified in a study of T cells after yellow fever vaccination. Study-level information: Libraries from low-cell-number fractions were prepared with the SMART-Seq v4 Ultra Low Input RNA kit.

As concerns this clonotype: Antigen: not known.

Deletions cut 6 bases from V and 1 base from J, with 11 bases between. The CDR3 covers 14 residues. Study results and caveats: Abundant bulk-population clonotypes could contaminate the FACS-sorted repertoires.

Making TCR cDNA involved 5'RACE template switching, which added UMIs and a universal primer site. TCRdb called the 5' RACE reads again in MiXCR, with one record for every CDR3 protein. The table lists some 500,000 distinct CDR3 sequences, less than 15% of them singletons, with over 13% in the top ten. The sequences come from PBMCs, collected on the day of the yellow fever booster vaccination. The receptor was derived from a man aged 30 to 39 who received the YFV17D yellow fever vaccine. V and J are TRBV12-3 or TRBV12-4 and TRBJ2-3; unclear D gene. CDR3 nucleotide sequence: TGTGCCAGCAGCTCCGTACAACGCACAGATACGCAGTATTTT. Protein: CASSSVQRTDTQYF.